The rows below give T cell receptor beta chains drawn from one sample of a study of blood T cells in healthy people across ages. From the 5' RACE reads, TCRdb called clonotypes with MiXCR, one entry per CDR3 protein. The data contain 800,000 or so distinct CDR3 sequences, approximately 67% of them singletons. Sequencing was done on a sample of blood. Every receptor here comes from a man between 25 and 39 years old in good health. CDR3s include the opening cysteine and the closing phenylalanine or tryptophan. A D gene is named only where the DNA matches it firmly. Some rows have no size entry. The others give once, few or many, or a class for an expanded clone.

cdr3_length: 14
d_call: .
v_call: TRBV4-3
clone_size: .
j_call: TRBJ2-4
cdr3_nt: TGCGCCAGCAGCCAAGATGGGGGGCAAAACATTCAGTACTTC
cdr3_aa: CASSQDGGQNIQYF

cdr3_length: 16
d_call: .
v_call: TRBV7-2
clone_size: .
j_call: TRBJ2-7
cdr3_nt: TGTGCCAGCAGCCTGACCCCGGGGGGCCTCTCCTACGAGCAGTACTTC
cdr3_aa: CASSLTPGGLSYEQYF

cdr3_length: 16
d_call: .
v_call: TRBV4-3
clone_size: .
j_call: TRBJ2-5
cdr3_nt: TGCGCCAGCAGCCAAGATTTCGGCGGGTTCCAAGAGACCCAGTACTTC
cdr3_aa: CASSQDFGGFQETQYF

cdr3_length: 16
d_call: TRBD2
v_call: TRBV7-9
clone_size: few
j_call: TRBJ2-3
cdr3_nt: TGTGCCAGCAGCTTAGTGGCGGGGGGGAGCACAGATACGCAGTATTTT
cdr3_aa: CASSLVAGGSTDTQYF

cdr3_length: 15
d_call: .
v_call: TRBV7-2
clone_size: many
j_call: TRBJ2-1
cdr3_nt: TGTGCCAGCAGCTTAAAACGGGGGGCAGGGAATGAGCAGTTCTTC
cdr3_aa: CASSLKRGAGNEQFF

cdr3_length: 12
d_call: TRBD2
v_call: TRBV4-2
clone_size: .
j_call: TRBJ2-5
cdr3_nt: TGTGCCAGCAGCCAAGAGGGAGGGCGGCAGTACTTC
cdr3_aa: CASSQEGGRQYF

cdr3_length: 14
d_call: TRBD2
v_call: TRBV4-3
clone_size: .
j_call: TRBJ2-3
cdr3_nt: TGCGCCAGCAGCCAATACGGGGGGAGGGATACGCAGTATTTT
cdr3_aa: CASSQYGGRDTQYF

cdr3_length: 15
d_call: .
v_call: TRBV10-3
clone_size: .
j_call: TRBJ2-7
cdr3_nt: TGTGCCATCAGTGAGTCGAATCCAGGTTCGCACGAGCAGTACTTC
cdr3_aa: CAISESNPGSHEQYF

cdr3_length: 13
d_call: .
v_call: TRBV6-2/TRBV6-3
clone_size: .
j_call: TRBJ2-7
cdr3_nt: TGTGCCAGCAACAGACAGGCTACCTACGAGCAGTACTTC
cdr3_aa: CASNRQATYEQYF

cdr3_length: 16
d_call: TRBD1
v_call: TRBV16
clone_size: few
j_call: TRBJ1-5
cdr3_nt: TGTGCCAGCAGCCAGCTCACAGGGGGCGCAAGGCAGCCCCAGCATTTT
cdr3_aa: CASSQLTGGARQPQHF

cdr3_length: 13
d_call: .
v_call: TRBV7-2
clone_size: .
j_call: TRBJ1-2
cdr3_nt: TGTGCCAGCAGATCCTCGATGAACTATGGCTACACCTTC
cdr3_aa: CASRSSMNYGYTF

cdr3_length: 15
d_call: TRBD1
v_call: TRBV7-9
clone_size: .
j_call: TRBJ2-7
cdr3_nt: TGTGCCTGCAGCATAGGACAGGGGGCGGTCTACGAGCAGTACTTC
cdr3_aa: CACSIGQGAVYEQYF

cdr3_length: 16
d_call: .
v_call: TRBV5-1
clone_size: .
j_call: TRBJ2-7
cdr3_nt: TGCGCCAGCACCATCGGGCCCGTGCGCCCTCGGGACGAGCAGTACTTC
cdr3_aa: CASTIGPVRPRDEQYF

cdr3_length: 12
d_call: TRBD2
v_call: TRBV2
clone_size: few
j_call: TRBJ2-7
cdr3_nt: TGTGCCAGCGTAGCCGGGGGGGACGAGCAGTACTTC
cdr3_aa: CASVAGGDEQYF

cdr3_length: 11
d_call: TRBD1
v_call: TRBV29-1
clone_size: few
j_call: TRBJ1-2
cdr3_nt: TGCAGCACTAAACAGGGGGATGGCTACACCTTC
cdr3_aa: CSTKQGDGYTF

cdr3_length: 17
d_call: TRBD2
v_call: TRBV3-1
clone_size: .
j_call: TRBJ2-5
cdr3_nt: TGTGCCAGCAGCCAAGAGGCGGGACTAGGGTCCCAAGAGACCCAGTACTTC
cdr3_aa: CASSQEAGLGSQETQYF

cdr3_length: 14
d_call: TRBD2
v_call: TRBV5-6
clone_size: .
j_call: TRBJ2-3
cdr3_nt: TGTGCCAACAGAGGACTAGCGGGACGAGATACGCAGTATTTT
cdr3_aa: CANRGLAGRDTQYF

cdr3_length: 12
d_call: .
v_call: TRBV20-1
clone_size: .
j_call: TRBJ1-2
cdr3_nt: TGCAGTGCTAGGGCGCAGGGCGGCGGCTACACCTTC
cdr3_aa: CSARAQGGGYTF

cdr3_length: 13
d_call: TRBD2
v_call: TRBV20-1
clone_size: .
j_call: TRBJ2-1
cdr3_nt: TGCAGTGCTAATCGACTAGCCCACAATGAGCAGTTCTTC
cdr3_aa: CSANRLAHNEQFF

cdr3_length: 14
d_call: TRBD2
v_call: TRBV20-1
clone_size: once
j_call: TRBJ2-4
cdr3_nt: TGCAGTGTCCGGACTAGCCGGGGCCGGAATGAGCAGTACTTC
cdr3_aa: CSVRTSRGRNEQYF

cdr3_length: 18
d_call: TRBD1
v_call: TRBV7-8
clone_size: once
j_call: TRBJ2-7
cdr3_nt: TGTGCCAGCAGCTTAGTAGGGGGCGCCAACCCTTCCTACAATGAGCAGTACTTC
cdr3_aa: CASSLVGGANPSYNEQYF

cdr3_length: 11
d_call: .
v_call: TRBV12-3/TRBV12-4
clone_size: few
j_call: TRBJ2-5
cdr3_nt: TGTGCCAGCAGTGGAGGGGTGACCCAGTACTTC
cdr3_aa: CASSGGVTQYF

cdr3_length: 16
d_call: .
v_call: TRBV6-5
clone_size: .
j_call: TRBJ1-5
cdr3_nt: TGTGCCAGCAGGGTTGAGGTGGCTGCGCGTAATCAGCCCCAGCATTTT
cdr3_aa: CASRVEVAARNQPQHF

cdr3_length: 13
d_call: TRBD1
v_call: TRBV29-1
clone_size: once
j_call: TRBJ2-7
cdr3_nt: TGCAGCGTTGAGGACAGGGGACTAAACGAGCAGTACTTC
cdr3_aa: CSVEDRGLNEQYF

cdr3_length: 13
d_call: .
v_call: TRBV20-1
clone_size: .
j_call: TRBJ2-5
cdr3_nt: TGCAGTGCGGAGGGGGGGGGTATAGAGACCCAGTACTTC
cdr3_aa: CSAEGGGIETQYF

cdr3_length: 15
d_call: .
v_call: TRBV7-9
clone_size: .
j_call: TRBJ2-7
cdr3_nt: TGTGCCAGCAGCCGGGAAGGCGTCCTAGGCTACGAGCAGTACTTC
cdr3_aa: CASSREGVLGYEQYF

cdr3_length: 14
d_call: TRBD2
v_call: TRBV29-1
clone_size: .
j_call: TRBJ2-4
cdr3_nt: TGCAGCGTTGATAATAGCGGGGCCCAGGACATTCAGTACTTC
cdr3_aa: CSVDNSGAQDIQYF

cdr3_length: 14
d_call: .
v_call: TRBV15
clone_size: .
j_call: TRBJ2-7
cdr3_nt: TGTGCCACCAGCGGCGGACAGTCGCCCTACGAGCAGTACTTC
cdr3_aa: CATSGGQSPYEQYF

cdr3_length: 14
d_call: TRBD1
v_call: TRBV6-5
clone_size: .
j_call: TRBJ1-1
cdr3_nt: TGTGCCAGCAGTGAGGACAGGGGCGCCACTGAAGCTTTCTTT
cdr3_aa: CASSEDRGATEAFF

cdr3_length: 14
d_call: TRBD1
v_call: TRBV20-1
clone_size: .
j_call: TRBJ2-7
cdr3_nt: TGCAGTGCTAGAGTTCCGACAGGGGGCTACGAGCAGTACTTC
cdr3_aa: CSARVPTGGYEQYF

cdr3_length: 14
d_call: TRBD1
v_call: TRBV9
clone_size: .
j_call: TRBJ1-2
cdr3_nt: TGTGCCAGCAGCGAGGGGACAGGATACTATGGCTACACCTTC
cdr3_aa: CASSEGTGYYGYTF

cdr3_length: 15
d_call: TRBD1
v_call: TRBV29-1
clone_size: few
j_call: TRBJ2-1
cdr3_nt: TGCAGCGTTGGGACAGGCCTAGTATCCTACAATGAGCAGTTCTTC
cdr3_aa: CSVGTGLVSYNEQFF

cdr3_length: 11
d_call: .
v_call: TRBV19
clone_size: .
j_call: TRBJ2-2
cdr3_nt: TGTGCCAGTGGTAACGCCGGGGAGCTGTTTTTT
cdr3_aa: CASGNAGELFF

cdr3_length: 17
d_call: TRBD1
v_call: TRBV6-5
clone_size: .
j_call: TRBJ1-4
cdr3_nt: TGTGCCAGCAGTTACACACGACAGGGTAGGAGGGCTGAAAAACTGTTTTTT
cdr3_aa: CASSYTRQGRRAEKLFF

cdr3_length: 15
d_call: .
v_call: TRBV14
clone_size: .
j_call: TRBJ2-3
cdr3_nt: TGTGCCAGCAGCCAAGAGCGACGGGGGAGGCATACGCAGTATTTT
cdr3_aa: CASSQERRGRHTQYF

cdr3_length: 13
d_call: .
v_call: TRBV27
clone_size: .
j_call: TRBJ2-1
cdr3_nt: TGTGCCAGCAGTGCGGGATCCTACAATGAGCAGTTCTTC
cdr3_aa: CASSAGSYNEQFF

cdr3_length: 13
d_call: .
v_call: TRBV2
clone_size: .
j_call: TRBJ2-5
cdr3_nt: TGTACCAGCACCTCCAATGACGGCGAGACCCAGTACTTC
cdr3_aa: CTSTSNDGETQYF

cdr3_length: 14
d_call: .
v_call: TRBV20-1
clone_size: once
j_call: TRBJ1-1
cdr3_nt: TGCAGTGCTCGGCCCCAGGGATTGGCCACTGAAGCTTTCTTT
cdr3_aa: CSARPQGLATEAFF

cdr3_length: 15
d_call: TRBD1
v_call: TRBV6-5
clone_size: once
j_call: TRBJ1-1
cdr3_nt: TGTGCCAGCACCGACACAGGGGAGTTGAACACTGAAGCTTTCTTT
cdr3_aa: CASTDTGELNTEAFF

cdr3_length: 15
d_call: .
v_call: TRBV7-2
clone_size: .
j_call: TRBJ2-3
cdr3_nt: TGTGCCAGCAGCTTAGTACGGTCAAGCACAGATACGCAGTTTTTT
cdr3_aa: CASSLVRSSTDTQFF

cdr3_length: 13
d_call: .
v_call: TRBV27
clone_size: few
j_call: TRBJ1-1
cdr3_nt: TGTGCCAGCAGTCCGGCGGGGGGTACTGAAGCTTTCTTT
cdr3_aa: CASSPAGGTEAFF

cdr3_length: 15
d_call: TRBD1
v_call: TRBV5-1
clone_size: .
j_call: TRBJ2-5
cdr3_nt: TGCGCCAGCAGCCGTCCCGGACAGGCCGGAGAGACCCAGTACTTC
cdr3_aa: CASSRPGQAGETQYF

cdr3_length: 15
d_call: TRBD1
v_call: TRBV7-2
clone_size: .
j_call: TRBJ2-3
cdr3_nt: TGTGCCAGTTTGACAGGGGAGGAGGGGCAGGGTACGCAGTATTTT
cdr3_aa: CASLTGEEGQGTQYF